Following are 4 T cell receptor beta chains from one sample sequenced in a study of shared clonotypes between healthy human individuals. Produced via immunoSEQ multiplex PCR; TCRdb's table is partial and in-frame only. In the table there are about 2.5 million clones, 92% of which are singletons. Sequencing was performed on naive CD4+ T cells from PBMCs. Subset meaning: CD45RA+ positively selected. The receptor source for this set is a man younger than 30 in good health. Some clones in this sample may be carry-over from other donors' samples.

The chain joins TRBV10-3 to TRBJ2-1; 10 nucleotides agree with TRBD2. The junction had 7 bases not matched to a gene; V was cut back by 7 bases and J by 10 bases. The length of the CDR3 is 13 residues. Per the germline V gene, CDR1 is ENHRY and CDR2 is SYGVKD. The CDR3 loop reads CAINLAGGGEQFF. The CDR3, as DNA: TGTGCCATCAATTTAGCGGGAGGAGGAGAGCAGTTCTTC.

The chain is built from TRBV5-1 and TRBJ1-3; D unresolved. The CDR3 runs to 15 residues. The germline V gene encodes CDR1 SGHRS and CDR2 YFSETQ. With 4 bases removed from V and 1 base from J, the gap between germline ends came to 12 bases. The CDR3 DNA is TGCGCCAGCAGCCAACCTACAGCTTCTGGAAACACCATATATTTT. Translating gives CASSQPTASGNTIYF.

The chain combines TRBV7-3 with TRBJ2-5, with D tentatively TRBD1 (6 bases). V lost 3 bases to trimming and J lost 2 bases, with 10 bases between them. The CDR3 is 14 amino acids. The germline V gene encodes CDR1 SGHTA and CDR2 FQGTGA. CDR3 region: CASSLTGAQETQYF. The CDR3 DNA reads TGTGCCAGCAGCTTGACAGGCGCTCAAGAGACCCAGTACTTC.

This clone was detected a few times. The CDR3 loop is CAWSDQGYQPQHF. Written as DNA, the CDR3 is TGTGCCTGGAGTGACCAGGGTTATCAGCCCCAGCATTTT. This chain links TRBV30 with TRBJ1-5; TRBD1 might be the D (5 bases). The CDR3 length is 13 residues. Germline-derived CDR1 and CDR2 are GTSNPN and SVGIG (reference sequence). Trimming shortened V by 1 base and J by 5 bases, and 9 bases separated the two germline ends.